This passage covers 27 T cell receptor beta chains from one sample sequenced in a study of cytomegalovirus exposure and HLA in healthy donors. Both 60 Vbeta primers and 13 Jbeta primers went into the PCR. Only in-frame clones appear in the TCRdb table, and some are missing; sequencing was by immunoSEQ multiplex PCR. Of under 150,000 clones detected, approximately 83% appear once; the ten largest clones hold roughly 2.6%. The sequenced material came from PBMCs. The receptors derive from a woman aged 18-29 years in good health and CMV-seronegative.

This chain uses TRBV2 with TRBJ1-2; 7 bases are a match to TRBD1. The length of the CDR3 is 17 residues. Germline assignment: CDR1 SNHLY and CDR2 FYNNEI. Trimming took 4 bases from V and 4 from J; bases not matched to a gene: 15. The CDR3 protein is CASSGQGRLEGIYGYTF. As DNA, the CDR3 is TGTGCCAGCAGTGGACAGGGAAGATTGGAAGGGATCTATGGCTACACCTTC. The whole variable domain, filled in from reference TRBV2 and TRBJ1-2, reads EPEVTQTPSHQVTQMGQEVILRCVPISNHLYFYWYRQILGQKVEFLVSFYNNEISEKSEIFDDQFSVERPDGSNFTLKIRSTKLEDSAMYFCASSGQGRLEGIYGYTFGSGTRLTVV.

This clone was counted once. This chain links TRBV7-2 with TRBJ2-3; 10 positions agree with TRBD2. CDR1 and CDR2 (germline): SGHTA, FQGNSA. V was pared by 7 bases and J by 3 bases, with 7 bases of the junction left unmatched. This CDR3 comprises 15 residues. The CDR3, as DNA: TGTGCCAGCATGCAAGCGGGGGGGCCGACAGATACGCAGTATTTT. Translating it yields CASMQAGGPTDTQYF.

The V and J genes are TRBV11-3 and TRBJ2-1; maybe TRBD1 (5 bases). Germline V gene data show CDR1 as SGHNT and CDR2 as YENEEA. The CDR3 contains 15 residues. Trimming stripped 1 base from V and 0 bases from J, with 7 bases between. CDR3 nucleotide sequence: TGTGCCAGCAGCTTAGGACAGCTCTCCTACAATGAGCAGTTCTTC. As protein: CASSLGQLSYNEQFF. Combining the CDR3 with reference TRBV11-3 and TRBJ2-1 gives the whole variable domain EAGVVQSPRYKIIEKKQPVAFWCNPISGHNTLYWYLQNLGQGPELLIRYENEEAVDDSQLPKDRFSAERLKGVDSTLKIQPAELGDSAVYLCASSLGQLSYNEQFFGPGTRLTVL.

This clone occurred a few times. The chain couples TRBV28 to TRBJ2-1; 10 bases fit TRBD2. This CDR3 has 18 residues. The V gene end was trimmed by 5 bases and the J gene end by 0 bases; junction bases not matched to a gene: 10. Germline V gene lookup returns CDR1 MDHEN and CDR2 SYDVKM. The CDR3 is CASSPSGSWMSSYNEQFF. For the CDR3, the DNA is TGTGCCAGCAGTCCTAGCGGGAGTTGGATGAGCTCCTACAATGAGCAGTTCTTC.

The CDR3 sequence: CASSDAGPYEQYF. DNA of the CDR3: TGTGCCAGTAGTGACGCGGGGCCCTACGAGCAGTACTTC. The chain couples TRBV19 to TRBJ2-7; D possibly corresponds to TRBD2 (6 bases). This CDR3 region has 13 residues. V gave up 5 bases and J gave up 2 bases, with 10 bases separating them. CDR1 and CDR2 (germline): LNHDA, SQIVND (reference sequence). The whole variable domain, filled in from reference TRBV19 and TRBJ2-7, reads DGGITQSPKYLFRKEGQNVTLSCEQNLNHDAMYWYRQDPGQGLRLIYYSQIVNDFQKGDIAEGYSVSREKKESFPLTVTSAQKNPTAFYLCASSDAGPYEQYFGPGTRLTVT.

The V and J genes are TRBV29-1 and TRBJ2-1, with 7 bases matching TRBD1. The germline V gene encodes CDR1 SQVTM and CDR2 ANQGSEA. J gave up 15 bases and V 4 bases, and 18 bases lay outside the gene matches. The CDR3 runs to 14 residues. CDR3 sequence (DNA): TGCAGCGTTGCGGGCAGAACCCCCACAGGGGATCGGTTCTTC. Residues: CSVAGRTPTGDRFF.

The rearrangement links TRBV25-1 to TRBJ1-1; D is uncertain. CDR1 is MGHDK and CDR2 is SYGVNS in the germline V gene. The CDR3 is 12 residues long. Trimming cost V 5 bases and J 0 bases, with 4 bases left between them. CDR3 amino acids: CASSILNTEAFF. CDR3 in DNA: TGTGCCAGCAGTATCTTGAACACTGAAGCTTTCTTT.

The chain recombines TRBV27 with TRBJ1-2, with D unclear. This CDR3 has 13 amino acids. Germline V gives CDR1 MNHEY, CDR2 SMNVEV (reference sequence). Trimming removed 1 base from V and 3 bases from J, with 6 bases in between. The CDR3 coding sequence is TGTGCCAGCAGTTTATTTGCGGACTATGGCTACACCTTC. Its protein product is CASSLFADYGYTF.

The chain employs TRBV30 and TRBJ1-5; 7 nucleotides agree with TRBD1. The CDR3 has 15 amino acids. Germline V gene lookup returns CDR1 GTSNPN and CDR2 SVGIG (reference sequence). Losses at the gene ends were 1 base for V and 6 bases for J; bases not matched to a gene: 9. The CDR3 protein is CAWSADRDLFQPQHF. The CDR3 nucleotides are TGTGCCTGGAGTGCCGACAGGGATCTGTTTCAGCCCCAGCATTTT.

This clone was counted once. The chain recombines TRBV7-2 with TRBJ2-3, with 8 bases lining up with TRBD2. The germline V gene encodes CDR1 SGHTA and CDR2 FQGNSA. J lost 3 bases, V lost 2 bases, and 4 bases had no gene match. This CDR3 has 15 residues. In DNA, the CDR3 is TGTGCCAGCAGCTTAACCGGGAGGGAGACAGATACGCAGTATTTT. Residues: CASSLTGRETDTQYF.

The chain couples TRBV4-1 to TRBJ1-5; D possibly corresponds to TRBD1 (5 bases). This CDR3 has 15 residues. Between the trimmed V and J ends, which lost 1 base and 4 bases, there was a span of 11 bases. Germline CDR1 and CDR2: MGHRA and YSYEKL. The CDR3 is CASSQVKEGNQPQHF. The CDR3 DNA reads as TGCGCCAGCAGCCAAGTAAAGGAGGGGAATCAGCCCCAGCATTTT.

This clone was seen only once. The chain combines TRBV27 with TRBJ1-5, with D hard to call. Germline loops: CDR1 MNHEY, CDR2 SMNVEV (reference sequence). This CDR3 region has 12 residues. Trimming cost V 11 bases and J 5 bases, with 13 bases left between them. CDR3 protein: CACTTSYQPQHF. Here the CDR3 DNA reads TGTGCCTGTACGACATCCTATCAGCCCCAGCATTTT.

This chain uses TRBV14 with TRBJ2-3; D perhaps matches TRBD1 (5 bases). Per germline, CDR1 SGHDN and CDR2 FVKESK. V gave up 1 base and J gave up 6 bases, with 14 bases separating them. The CDR3 consists of 15 residues. The CDR3 is CASSQVAGKIDTQYF. In DNA form, the CDR3 reads TGTGCCAGCAGCCAAGTGGCAGGGAAGATTGATACGCAGTATTTT.

This rearrangement joins TRBV28 to TRBJ2-7, with a weak D call TRBD2 (5 bases). The CDR3 consists of 14 residues. V was pared by 5 bases and J by 6 bases, with 17 bases between. Germline CDR1 and CDR2: MDHEN and SYDVKM. As DNA, the CDR3 is TGTGCCAGCAGTCTATCTTCGACACGGGGCGAGCAGTACTTC. This gives the protein CASSLSSTRGEQYF.

This rearrangement joins TRBV11-2 to TRBJ1-1, with TRBD1 matching over 7 bases. The V gene end was trimmed by 3 bases and the J gene end by 1 base; junction bases not matched to a gene: 2. The CDR3 extends over 14 amino acids. Germline assignment: CDR1 SGHAT and CDR2 FQNNGV. CDR3 in amino acids: CASSFSGGNTEAFF. CDR3 in DNA: TGTGCCAGCAGCTTCTCAGGGGGGAACACTGAAGCTTTCTTT.

The V and J genes are TRBV9 and TRBJ2-3, with 7 bases identical to TRBD2. V shed 7 bases and J 2 bases; nucleotides not matched to a gene: 4. The CDR3 has 13 residues. The germline V gene has CDR1 SGDLS and CDR2 YYNGEE. The CDR3 loop is CASGAGVTDTQYF. The CDR3 region has the DNA TGTGCCAGCGGGGCGGGAGTCACAGATACGCAGTATTTT. Together with reference TRBV9 and TRBJ2-3, the CDR3 gives the full variable domain: DSGVTQTPKHLITATGQRVTLRCSPRSGDLSVYWYQQSLDQGLQFLIQYYNGEERAKGNILERFSAQQFPDLHSELNLSSLELGDSALYFCASGAGVTDTQYFGPGTRLTVL.

This clone has just one count. V gene TRBV6-5 combines with J gene TRBJ1-2; TRBD1 might be the D (6 bases). V gave up 6 bases and J gave up 2 bases, with 7 bases separating them. This CDR3 spans 12 amino acids. Germline assignment: CDR1 MNHEY and CDR2 SVGAGI. The chain's CDR3 is CASRDRNYGYTF. The CDR3 DNA follows: TGTGCCAGCAGGGACAGAAACTATGGCTACACCTTC.

The CDR3 nucleotides read TGTGCCAGCAGTCCCAGGACGGGGGTGAACACTGAAGCTTTCTTT. It translates to CASSPRTGVNTEAFF. This sequence joins TRBV2 and TRBJ1-1; tentative D call: TRBD1 (5 bases). Trimming took off 5 bases at V and 0 bases at J, with 13 bases between the two ends. Germline V gives CDR1 SNHLY, CDR2 FYNNEI. The CDR3 has 15 amino acids.

In this sample, this clone turned up once. The CDR3: CASSEQAWESGNTIYF. CDR3 DNA: TGTGCCAGCAGTGAGCAAGCGTGGGAGTCTGGAAACACCATATATTTT. V and J are TRBV25-1 and TRBJ1-3; D not certain. The germline V gene encodes CDR1 MGHDK and CDR2 SYGVNS. The CDR3 runs to 16 residues. V was trimmed by 3 bases and J by 1 base, leaving 13 bases between them.

The rearrangement joins TRBV5-4 to TRBJ1-1; TRBD1 matches at 9 bases. The CDR3 has 12 residues. After removal of 2 bases from V and 8 bases from J, the junction contained 1 base not matched to a gene. The germline V gene encodes CDR1 SGHNT and CDR2 YYREEE (reference sequence). The CDR3 bases are TGTGCCAGCAGCTTACAGGGGGCGGAAGCTTTCTTT. This encodes CASSLQGAEAFF.

The V gene is TRBV20-1, the J gene TRBJ1-1; TRBD1 might be the D (5 bases). The CDR3 loop spans 10 amino acids. The V and J ends lost 7 bases and 10 bases respectively, with 13 bases between them. Per the germline V gene, CDR1 is DFQATT and CDR2 is SNEGSKA (reference sequence). The CDR3 DNA reads TGCAGTGAACGGGGGGGTGCAGCTTTCTTT. Encoded protein: CSERGGAAFF.

This clone was seen just once. J is TRBJ2-1 and V is TRBV6-1; 14 bases agree with TRBD2. With V trimmed by 9 bases and J by 9 bases, 7 bases remained unmatched. The CDR3 extends over 14 amino acids. Looked up from germline, CDR1 is MNHNS and CDR2 is SASEGT. This CDR3 reads CASTGTSGSPEQFF. In DNA, the CDR3 is TGTGCCAGTACCGGGACTAGCGGGAGCCCTGAGCAGTTCTTC.

The chain carries TRBV4-2 and TRBJ1-4; TRBD1 matches at 7 bases. The germline gives CDR1 LGHNA, CDR2 YNFKEQ. V gave up 0 bases and J gave up 4 bases; unmatched junction bases: 2. The CDR3 sequence is 15 residues long. The CDR3 is CASSQEWDSNEKLFF. The CDR3 bases are TGTGCCAGCAGCCAAGAATGGGACAGTAATGAAAAACTGTTTTTT.

In its sample, this clone was seen a few times. The rearrangement joins TRBV6-4 to TRBJ1-5; no definite D call. The germline V and J ends were trimmed by 2 bases and 7 bases, with 12 bases remaining between them. The length of the CDR3 is 14 residues. Germline assignment: CDR1 MRHNA and CDR2 SNTAGT. Here the CDR3 DNA reads TGTGCCAGCAGTGACCCCCCTTCGGGGCAGCCCCAGCATTTT. Its translation: CASSDPPSGQPQHF.

This sequence joins TRBV6-6 and TRBJ2-1; 8 bases map to TRBD2. Germline assignment: CDR1 MNHNY and CDR2 SVGAGI (reference sequence). The junction had 7 bases not matched to a gene; V was cut back by 2 bases and J by 10 bases. CDR3 length: 14 residues. CDR3 sequence (DNA): TGTGCCAGCAGTTACCCTCCGGGGGGGGAGGAGCAGTTCTTC. Translating it yields CASSYPPGGEEQFF.

The chain has TRBV27 and TRBJ2-3, with a tentative D call TRBD2 (5 bases). V was pared by 4 bases and J by 1 base, with 12 bases between. CDR1 MNHEY and CDR2 SMNVEV come from the germline V gene (reference sequence). The CDR3 totals 15 residues. CDR3 DNA: TGTGCCAGCAGTTCCGCGATGGGAGGCACAGATACGCAGTATTTT. It codes for CASSSAMGGTDTQYF.

This clone turned up a few times. The rearrangement uses TRBV14 and TRBJ2-3, with no clear D. The V gene's germline CDR1 is SGHDN and CDR2 FVKESK. V lost 0 bases and J lost 5, with 6 bases in between. The CDR3 totals 13 residues. The CDR3, as DNA: TGTGCCAGCAGCCAAGATTCAGAAGATACGCAGTATTTT. Translation: CASSQDSEDTQYF. Together with reference TRBV14 and TRBJ2-3, the CDR3 gives the full variable domain: EAGVTQFPSHSVIEKGQTVTLRCDPISGHDNLYWYRRVMGKEIKFLLHFVKESKQDESGMPNNRFLAERTGGTYSTLKVQPAELEDSGVYFCASSQDSEDTQYFGPGTRLTVL.